The 17 T cell receptor beta chains reported below all come from one sample, sequenced in a study of T cell responses to AZD1222 COVID-19 vaccine. Sequencing was performed with immunoSEQ multiplex PCR; in TCRdb, only in-frame clones are kept and a portion is missing. The sample lists 80,000 to 95,000 clones, approximately 90% occurring once. The sample was peripheral blood, taken on day 0 of AZD1222 vaccination. The receptors were sampled from an adult in good health.

The chain carries TRBV4-3 and TRBJ1-5; D is undetermined. CDR1 LGHNA and CDR2 YSLEER come from the germline V gene. V lost 1 base to trimming and J lost 7 bases, with 8 bases between them. This CDR3 region has 13 residues. The CDR3 DNA is TGCGCCAGCAGCCAAGGTCCTGGACAGCCCCAGCATTTT. Its translation is CASSQGPGQPQHF.

The chain combines TRBV7-2 with TRBJ2-7; D is ambiguous. The CDR3 consists of 13 residues. Trimming left V 1 base short and J 3 bases short, with 7 bases between. CDR1 and CDR2 (germline): SGHTA, FQGNSA. In DNA form, the CDR3 reads TGTGCCAGCAGCTTAGATCCTGGCTACGAGCAGTACTTC. Protein product: CASSLDPGYEQYF.

The chain has TRBV2 and TRBJ1-6, with D maybe TRBD1 (5 bases). The CDR3 covers 11 residues. The V end lost 7 bases, the J end lost 9 bases, and 7 bases lay between the germline ends. From germline, CDR1 is SNHLY and CDR2 FYNNEI. CDR3 region: CASIGASPLHF. Here the CDR3 DNA reads TGTGCCAGCATAGGGGCTTCACCCCTCCACTTT.

This clone has a handful of counts. The chain is built from TRBV30 and TRBJ2-1; no firm D call. The CDR3 covers 13 residues. Per the germline V gene, CDR1 is GTSNPN and CDR2 is SVGIG (reference sequence). Trimming stripped 2 bases from V and 8 bases from J, with 13 bases between. CDR3 sequence (DNA): TGTGCCTGGAGTCCCCCAGTTAGCTATGAGCAGTTCTTC. Its translation: CAWSPPVSYEQFF.

The chain joins TRBV29-1 to TRBJ2-5; D call uncertain. Trimming stripped 7 bases from V and 1 base from J, with 13 bases between. There are 13 residues in the CDR3. Germline V gene data show CDR1 as SQVTM and CDR2 as ANQGSEA. CDR3 bases: TGCAGCGGGCTCCCGGGTACCCAAGAGACCCAGTACTTC. Translation: CSGLPGTQETQYF.

Regarding this clone: The junction departs from the called germline gene at one end, perhaps through a read error. The chain links TRBV7-7 to TRBJ2-1; D is ambiguous. CDR1 and CDR2 (germline): SSHAT, FNYEAQ (reference sequence). The CDR3 is 13 amino acids. This chain's CDR3 is CASSLGDYNEQFF. The CDR3 DNA follows: TGTGCTAGCAGCTTAGGCGACTACAATGAGCAGTTCTTC.

This chain uses TRBV28 with TRBJ2-7; 11 nucleotides match TRBD2. Germline CDR1 and CDR2: MDHEN and SYDVKM. V lost 8 bases and J lost 3; bases outside the gene matches: 9. There are 15 residues in the CDR3. CDR3 sequence: CASYPLAGGDYEQYF. CDR3 in DNA: TGTGCCAGCTACCCCTTAGCGGGAGGGGACTACGAGCAGTACTTC.

This rearrangement joins TRBV21-1 to TRBJ1-1. TRBV21-1 is a recognized pseudogene. This CDR3 spans 16 amino acids. The CDR3 bases are TGTGCCAGCAGTCATGGAGGGAGGGCAGTCGGGTCTGAAGCTTTCTTT. This encodes CASSHGGRAVGSEAFF.

The chain is built from TRBV21-1 and TRBJ2-7. TRBV21-1 is a pseudogene locus. The CDR3 sequence is 16 residues long. Here the CDR3 reads CASSKFNGYRPYEQYF. CDR3 coding DNA: TGTGCCAGCAGCAAATTCAACGGGTACAGACCCTACGAGCAGTACTTC.

The V gene is TRBV19, the J gene TRBJ2-1, with 7 bases lining up with TRBD2. The CDR3 covers 16 residues. Germline-derived CDR1 and CDR2 are LNHDA and SQIVND (reference sequence). The ends lost 4 bases at V and 7 bases at J; junction bases unmatched: 13. The CDR3 nucleotides read TGTGCCAGTAGTACCCCTCGACTAGCCGGAAGGAATGAGCAGTTCTTC. Protein: CASSTPRLAGRNEQFF.

This clone was recorded only once. V usage is TRBV30 and J usage is TRBJ2-7; D gene ambiguous. Trimming stripped 0 bases from V and 4 bases from J, with 7 bases between. This CDR3 is 12 amino acids long. CDR1 and CDR2 from the germline V gene are GTSNPN and SVGIG (reference sequence). The CDR3 spells CAWSVLNYEQYF. CDR3 DNA sequence: TGTGCCTGGAGTGTACTGAATTACGAGCAGTACTTC.

The V and J genes are TRBV27 and TRBJ2-1, with 10 bases lining up with TRBD2. J gave up 7 bases and V 6 bases, and 3 bases lay outside the gene matches. Germline lookup yields CDR1 MNHEY and CDR2 SMNVEV (reference sequence). This CDR3 contains 13 residues. Here the CDR3 DNA reads TGTGCCAGCAGGGCTAGCGGGAGTAATGAGCAGTTCTTC. It specifies CASRASGSNEQFF.

This sequence joins TRBV5-4 and TRBJ1-2; D not resolved. CDR1 and CDR2 from the germline V gene are SGHNT and YYREEE (reference sequence). The CDR3 totals 16 residues. Deletions cut 4 bases from V and 5 bases from J, with 21 bases between. In DNA form, the CDR3 reads TGTGCCAGCAGCCGCGGGGAAACGGATTCTGTATATGGCTACACCTTC. This gives the protein CASSRGETDSVYGYTF. Together with reference TRBV5-4 and TRBJ1-2, the CDR3 gives the full variable domain: ETGVTQSPTHLIKTRGQQVTLRCSSQSGHNTVSWYQQALGQGPQFIFQYYREEENGRGNFPPRFSGLQFPNYSSELNVNALELDDSALYLCASSRGETDSVYGYTFGSGTRLTVV.

The rearrangement links TRBV10-3 to TRBJ2-2, with 12 bases identical to TRBD1. The V segment lost 4 bases and the J segment 3 bases; nucleotides outside the gene matches: 6. Germline-derived CDR1 and CDR2 are ENHRY and SYGVKD. The length of the CDR3 is 17 residues. Written as DNA, the CDR3 is TGTGCCATCAGTGGCCTGGGACAGGGGGCATACACCGGGGAGCTGTTTTTT. The encoded protein is CAISGLGQGAYTGELFF.

The chain couples TRBV7-2 to TRBJ2-1, with 10 nucleotides matching TRBD2. The V gene end was trimmed by 4 bases and the J gene end by 5 bases; junction bases not matched to a gene: 5. CDR1 is SGHTA, CDR2 FQGNSA, per germline. This CDR3 region has 15 residues. The chain's CDR3 is CASSSASGSNNEQFF. CDR3 DNA: TGTGCCAGCAGCTCTGCTAGCGGGAGTAACAATGAGCAGTTCTTC.

The chain employs TRBV3-1 (or the pseudogene TRBV3-2) and TRBJ1-3, with a tentative D call TRBD1 (6 bases). The CDR3 has 16 amino acids. CDR1 and CDR2 (germline): LGHDT, YNNKEL (reference sequence). The V end lost 4 bases, the J end lost 4 bases, and 17 bases lay between the germline ends. CDR3 protein: CASSPSGGRIGNTIYF. CDR3 DNA: TGTGCCAGCAGCCCAAGCGGGGGCCGAATCGGAAACACCATATATTTT.

This clone was found once. J is TRBJ2-7 and V is TRBV11-2; 13 nucleotides agree with TRBD2. The V gene's germline CDR1 is SGHAT and CDR2 FQNNGV. CDR3 length: 16 residues. J was trimmed by 6 bases and V by 5 bases; bases with no gene match: 10. The CDR3 bases are TGTGCCAGCAGCCCGTGGACTAGCGGGAGTATTCGCGAGCAGTACTTC. It is translated as CASSPWTSGSIREQYF.